The source of this T cell receptor (beta chain) is a study of Ad26.COV2.S vaccination and SARS-CoV-2 variants. This CDR3 is 14 amino acids long. Trimming took 6 bases from V and 9 from J, leaving 15 bases between them. The germline V gene encodes CDR1 KGHSH and CDR2 LQKENI. Noted treatment: 19 received Ad26.COV2.S at low or high dose, single or two shots; about 5 received placebo; per-sample allocation not given. Samples were taken on day 63 after the first vaccine or placebo injection. At a Boston site, the person donating was an adult of 18-55 years. Repertoires were generated with immunoSEQ multiplex PCR, while TCRdb's copy carries only in-frame clones and drops some. The sample consists of 440,000 or so clones, 80% to 90% of them appearing once.

This receptor was identified in a person aged 18 to 59 who received the Ad26.COV2.S COVID-19 vaccine or a placebo. Specimen: peripheral blood, collected in a trial of Ad26.COV2.S vaccine versus placebo. This rearrangement joins TRBV18 to TRBJ1-6; D is uncertain. The CDR3 is CASSRDTNSSPLHF. CDR3 in DNA: TGTGCCAGCTCGCGAGACACCAACTCTTCACCCCTCCACTTT.